This TCR beta chain came from a study of cytomegalovirus exposure and HLA in healthy donors. To note about this clone: What it binds is unknown.

Study-wide results and limits: Several top significant clusters appeared, in a later analysis, to be linked to common viral pathogens. An analysis that was carried out later associated 17,000 or so TCR beta sequences with HLA alleles at 0.05 false discovery rate.

The CDR3 loop spans 16 amino acids. The J segment lost 5 bases and the V segment lost 4 bases, leaving 9 bases of the junction unmatched. Germline-derived CDR1 and CDR2 are SGDLS and YYNGEE. With 60 Vbeta and 13 Jbeta primers, the PCR was carried out. Sequencing used immunoSEQ multiplex PCR; TCRdb keeps in-frame clones, though not all of them. The sample yields about 150,000 clones, about 72% seen once. The TCR comes from a man aged 55 to 69 in good health and CMV-seronegative. The chain is built from TRBV9 and TRBJ2-5; 12 nucleotides align to TRBD2. The sequenced sample was PBMCs. CDR3 sequence reads: CASSPQGLAGQETQYF. The CDR3 DNA reads as TGTGCCAGCAGCCCCCAAGGACTAGCGGGACAGGAGACCCAGTACTTC.